This TCR beta chain was identified in a study of T cell changes during pregnancy in multiple sclerosis. The repertoire was sequenced with immunoSEQ multiplex PCR; TCRdb's copy has only in-frame clones and lacks some. The table shows some 51,000 clones, with 85% to 95% occurring only once. Germline CDR1 is SGHRS and CDR2 is YFSETQ. This CDR3 is built from 14 residues. V trimming: 4 bases; J trimming: 4 bases; junction bases outside the gene matches: 3. The sample consisted of CD8+ T cells from peripheral blood mononuclear cells, taken in the first trimester of pregnancy. The V gene is TRBV5-1, the J gene TRBJ2-4; 9 bases agree with TRBD1. The source is a female donor with multiple sclerosis, enrolled in a pregnancy study. CDR3 nucleotide sequence: TGCGCCAGCAGCAACGGGACAGGGAAAAACATTCAGTACTTC. Translated: CASSNGTGKNIQYF.